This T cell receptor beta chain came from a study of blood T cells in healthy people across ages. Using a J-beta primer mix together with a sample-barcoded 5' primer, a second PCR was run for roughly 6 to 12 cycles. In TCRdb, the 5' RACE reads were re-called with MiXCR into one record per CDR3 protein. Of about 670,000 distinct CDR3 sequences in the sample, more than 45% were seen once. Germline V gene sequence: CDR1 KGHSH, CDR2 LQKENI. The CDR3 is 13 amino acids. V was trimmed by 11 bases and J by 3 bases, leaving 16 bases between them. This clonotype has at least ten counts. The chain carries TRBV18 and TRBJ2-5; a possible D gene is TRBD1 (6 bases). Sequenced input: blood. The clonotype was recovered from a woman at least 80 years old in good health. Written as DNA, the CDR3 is TGTGCCGGTACGACAGGTTTGAAAGAGACCCAGTACTTC. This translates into CAGTTGLKETQYF.